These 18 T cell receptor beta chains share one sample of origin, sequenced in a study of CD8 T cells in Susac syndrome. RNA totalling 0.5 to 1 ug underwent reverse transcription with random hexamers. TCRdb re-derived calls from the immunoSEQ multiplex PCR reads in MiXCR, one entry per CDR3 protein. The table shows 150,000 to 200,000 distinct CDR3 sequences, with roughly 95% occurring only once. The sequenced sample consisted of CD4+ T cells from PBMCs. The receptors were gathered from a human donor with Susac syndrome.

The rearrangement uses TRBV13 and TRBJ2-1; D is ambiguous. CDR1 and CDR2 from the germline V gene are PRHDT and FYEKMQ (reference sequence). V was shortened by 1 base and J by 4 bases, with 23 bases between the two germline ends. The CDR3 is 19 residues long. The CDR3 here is CASSLEWSPKNEEYNEQFF. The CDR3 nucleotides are TGTGCCAGCAGCTTAGAGTGGTCCCCGAAAAACGAGGAGTACAATGAGCAGTTCTTC.

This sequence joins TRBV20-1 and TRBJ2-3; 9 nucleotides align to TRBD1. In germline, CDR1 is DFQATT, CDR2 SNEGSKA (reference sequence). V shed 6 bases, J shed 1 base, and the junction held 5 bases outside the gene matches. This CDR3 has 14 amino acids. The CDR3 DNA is TGCAGTGCCACAGGGGGCGCCGGCACAGATACGCAGTATTTT. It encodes CSATGGAGTDTQYF.

CDR3 in amino acids: CSVVVGPASYEQYF. The CDR3 DNA reads as TGCAGCGTTGTTGTAGGGCCTGCGTCTTACGAGCAGTACTTC. The rearrangement uses TRBV29-1 and TRBJ2-7; no firm D call. V dropped 4 bases and J dropped 4 bases, with 17 bases sitting between them. The CDR3 covers 14 residues. Per the germline V gene, CDR1 is SQVTM and CDR2 is ANQGSEA.

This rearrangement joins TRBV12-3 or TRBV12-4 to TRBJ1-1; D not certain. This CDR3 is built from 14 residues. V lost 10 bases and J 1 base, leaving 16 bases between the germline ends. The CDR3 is CAIMFRGPNTEAFF. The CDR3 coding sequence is TGTGCCATCATGTTTCGAGGGCCGAACACTGAAGCTTTCTTT.

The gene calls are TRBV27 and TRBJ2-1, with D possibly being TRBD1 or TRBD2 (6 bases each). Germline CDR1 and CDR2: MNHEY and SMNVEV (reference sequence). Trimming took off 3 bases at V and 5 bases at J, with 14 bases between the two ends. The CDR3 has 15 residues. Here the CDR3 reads CASSFDAGGNNEQFF. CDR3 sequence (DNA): TGTGCCAGCAGTTTCGACGCCGGGGGCAACAATGAGCAGTTCTTC.

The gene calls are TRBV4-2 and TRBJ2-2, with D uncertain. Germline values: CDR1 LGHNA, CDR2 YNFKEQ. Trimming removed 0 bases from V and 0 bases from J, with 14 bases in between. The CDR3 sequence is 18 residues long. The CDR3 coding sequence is TGTGCCAGCAGCCAAGACGGAGAAGGTACCGCGAACACCGGGGAGCTGTTTTTT. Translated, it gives CASSQDGEGTANTGELFF.

CDR3 amino acids: CASSGRYSYEQYF. DNA for the CDR3: TGTGCCAGCAGCGGACGGTACTCCTACGAGCAGTACTTC. The rearrangement joins TRBV6-2 or TRBV6-3 to TRBJ2-7; D not certain. Germline CDR1 is MNHEY and CDR2 is SVGEGT. This CDR3 comprises 13 residues. Trimming left V 6 bases short and J 0 bases short, with 9 bases between.

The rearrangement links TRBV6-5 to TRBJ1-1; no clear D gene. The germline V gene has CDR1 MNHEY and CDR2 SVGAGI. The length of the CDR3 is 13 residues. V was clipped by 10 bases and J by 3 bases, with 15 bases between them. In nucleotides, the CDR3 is TGTGCCACGCATACATATAGGGACACTGAAGCTTTCTTT. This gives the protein CATHTYRDTEAFF.

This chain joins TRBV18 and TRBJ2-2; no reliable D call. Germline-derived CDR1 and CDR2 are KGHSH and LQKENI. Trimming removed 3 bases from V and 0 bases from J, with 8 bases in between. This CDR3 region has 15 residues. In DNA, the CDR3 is TGTGCCAGCTCACCTGGATCAGCGAACACCGGGGAGCTGTTTTTT. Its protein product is CASSPGSANTGELFF.

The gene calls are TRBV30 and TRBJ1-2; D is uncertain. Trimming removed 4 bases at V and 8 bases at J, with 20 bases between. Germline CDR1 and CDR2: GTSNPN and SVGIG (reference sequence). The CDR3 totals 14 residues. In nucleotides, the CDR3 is TGTGCCTGGATGGGCGGAGGCCTCTGGGGAGGCTACACCTTC. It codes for CAWMGGGLWGGYTF.

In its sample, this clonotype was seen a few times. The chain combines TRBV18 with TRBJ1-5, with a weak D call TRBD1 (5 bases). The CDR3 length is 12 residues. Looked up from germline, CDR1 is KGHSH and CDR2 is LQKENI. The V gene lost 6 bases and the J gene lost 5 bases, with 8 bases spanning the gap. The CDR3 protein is CASSRGDQPQHF. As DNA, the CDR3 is TGTGCCAGCTCCCGAGGGGATCAGCCCCAGCATTTT.

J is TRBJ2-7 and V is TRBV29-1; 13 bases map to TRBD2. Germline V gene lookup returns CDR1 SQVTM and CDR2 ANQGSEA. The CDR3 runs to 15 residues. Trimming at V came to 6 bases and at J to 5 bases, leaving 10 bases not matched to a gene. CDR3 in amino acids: CSVLLAGGLSHEQYF. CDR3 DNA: TGCAGCGTCCTACTAGCGGGGGGGCTTTCCCACGAGCAGTACTTC.

The CDR3 DNA reads TGTGCCAGCAGTTTCCGAGCGCTACGAAACTATGGCTACACCTTC. This gives the protein CASSFRALRNYGYTF. The chain combines TRBV12-3 or TRBV12-4 with TRBJ1-2; D unclear. The CDR3 sequence is 15 residues long. Trimming cost V 3 bases and J 2 bases, with 13 bases left between them.

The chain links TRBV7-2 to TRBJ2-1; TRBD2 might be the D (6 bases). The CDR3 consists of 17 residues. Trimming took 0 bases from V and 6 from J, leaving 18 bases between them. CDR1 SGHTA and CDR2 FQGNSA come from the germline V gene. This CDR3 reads CASSLAAGQSFSNEQFF. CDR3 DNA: TGTGCCAGCAGCTTAGCGGCGGGGCAGAGCTTCTCCAATGAGCAGTTCTTC.

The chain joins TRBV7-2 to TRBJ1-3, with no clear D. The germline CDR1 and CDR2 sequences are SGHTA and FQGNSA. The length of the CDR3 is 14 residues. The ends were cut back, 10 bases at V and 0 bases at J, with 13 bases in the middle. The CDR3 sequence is CATLRPSSGNTIYF. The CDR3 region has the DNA TGTGCCACCCTAAGGCCCAGCTCTGGAAACACCATATATTTT.

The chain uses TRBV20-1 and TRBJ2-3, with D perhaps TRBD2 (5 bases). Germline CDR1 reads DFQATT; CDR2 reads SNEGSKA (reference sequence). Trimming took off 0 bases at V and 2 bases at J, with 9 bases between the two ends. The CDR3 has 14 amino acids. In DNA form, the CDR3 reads TGCAGTGCTAGAGAACCAGCGGTCACAGATACGCAGTATTTT. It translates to CSAREPAVTDTQYF.

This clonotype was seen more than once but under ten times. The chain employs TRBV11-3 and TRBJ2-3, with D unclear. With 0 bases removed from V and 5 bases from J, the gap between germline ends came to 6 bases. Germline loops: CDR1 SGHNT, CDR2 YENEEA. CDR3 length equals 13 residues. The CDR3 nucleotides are TGTGCCAGCAGCTTAGATCCGGGAGATACGCAGTATTTT. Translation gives CASSLDPGDTQYF.

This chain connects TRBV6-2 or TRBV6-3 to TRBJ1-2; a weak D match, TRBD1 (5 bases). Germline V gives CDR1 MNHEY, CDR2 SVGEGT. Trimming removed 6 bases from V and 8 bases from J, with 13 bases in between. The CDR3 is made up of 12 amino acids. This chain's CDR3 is CASRVGVGGYTF. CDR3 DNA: TGTGCCAGCAGAGTAGGGGTTGGCGGCTACACCTTC.